The source of this TCR beta chain is a study of neurological immune-mediated disorders. Germline values: CDR1 SGHAT, CDR2 FQNNGV. V dropped 3 bases and J dropped 2 bases, with 14 bases sitting between them. The CDR3 consists of 15 residues. From the 5' RACE reads, TCRdb called clonotypes with MiXCR, one entry per CDR3 protein. The sample has 60,000 to 80,000 distinct CDR3 sequences; around 5.2% are singletons. This clonotype was counted ten times or more. The source is a woman aged 45 to 65 with multiple sclerosis. Sequencing input: PBMCs. J is TRBJ2-7 and V is TRBV11-2; D unresolved. The CDR3 sequence is CASSFGFVGTYEQYV. As DNA, the CDR3 is TGTGCCAGCAGCTTTGGGTTCGTCGGAACCTACGAGCAGTACGTC.